The clone carrying this T cell receptor beta chain was detected a few times. Its antigen is unknown. The CDR3 extends over 12 amino acids. Trimming shortened V by 6 bases and J by 2 bases, and 7 bases separated the two germline ends. In germline, CDR1 is PRHDT, CDR2 FYEKMQ (reference sequence). In the PCR, 60 Vbeta and 13 Jbeta primers were used. Data came from immunoSEQ multiplex PCR; TCRdb stores just in-frame clones and leaves some out. Of approximately 140,000 clones detected, about two thirds appear once; the ten largest clones hold over 2%. The sample belongs to a study of cytomegalovirus exposure and HLA in healthy donors. General study findings and limits: Being indistinguishable, some V segments were excluded, TRBV6-2 and TRBV6-3 among them. In an earlier analysis, productive rearrangement rates for most beta V segments clustered near 87% or 30%.

The chain recombines TRBV13 with TRBJ1-1, with D hard to call. This clonotype was obtained from a woman aged 60 to 75 in good health and CMV-seropositive. Material: PBMCs. CDR3 protein: CASRLTNTEAFF. CDR3 DNA sequence: TGTGCCAGCAGGCTTACTAACACTGAAGCTTTCTTT.